This T cell receptor (beta chain) was sequenced in a study of Ad26.COV2.S vaccination and SARS-CoV-2 variants. The study, taken as a whole, reports: People who got the vaccine had more spike-specific TCR breadth than people who got placebo. Post-vaccination spike-specific CD8+ and CD4+ T cell responses reportedly had substantial breadth.

TCRdb's copy holds only in-frame clones and misses some; the assay was immunoSEQ multiplex PCR. The table lists roughly 700,000 clones, around 89% of them singletons. Worth noting for this clone: What it binds is not known.

Documented treatment: roughly 18 received Ad26.COV2.S at low or high dose, single or two shots; roughly five received placebo; per-sample allocation not given. The samples were gathered on day 63 after the first injection of vaccine or placebo. The source material was peripheral blood, sampled in a trial of Ad26.COV2.S vaccine versus placebo. The receptor was derived from a person aged 18-65 years who received the Ad26.COV2.S COVID-19 vaccine or a placebo.

CDR3 sequence reads: CASGLAAVGAQYF. CDR3 nucleotide sequence: TGTGCTAGTGGTTTGGCCGCGGTTGGGGCCCAGTACTTC. The gene calls are TRBV12-5 and TRBJ2-5; D is undetermined. The germline gives CDR1 LGHNT, CDR2 FRNRAP. The CDR3 is 13 amino acids. V lost 1 base, J lost 9 bases, and 12 bases lay in between.